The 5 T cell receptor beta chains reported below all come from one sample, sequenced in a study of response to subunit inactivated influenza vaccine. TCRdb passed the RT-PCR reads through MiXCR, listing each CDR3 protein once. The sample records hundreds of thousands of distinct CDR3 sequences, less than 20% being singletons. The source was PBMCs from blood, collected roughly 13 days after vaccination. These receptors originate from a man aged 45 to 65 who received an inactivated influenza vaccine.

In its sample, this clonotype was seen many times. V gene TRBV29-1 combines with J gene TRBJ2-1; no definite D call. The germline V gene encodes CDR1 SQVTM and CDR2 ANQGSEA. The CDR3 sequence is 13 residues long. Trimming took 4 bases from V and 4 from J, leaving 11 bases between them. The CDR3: CSVGRPEYNEQFF. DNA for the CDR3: TGCAGCGTTGGCCGGCCGGAGTACAATGAGCAGTTCTTC.

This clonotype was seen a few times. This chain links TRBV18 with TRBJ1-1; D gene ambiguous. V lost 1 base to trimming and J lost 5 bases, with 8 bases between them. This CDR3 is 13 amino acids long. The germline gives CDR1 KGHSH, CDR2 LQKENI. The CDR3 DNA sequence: TGTGCCAGCTCACCACAGGGTAGGACTGAAGCTTTCTTT. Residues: CASSPQGRTEAFF. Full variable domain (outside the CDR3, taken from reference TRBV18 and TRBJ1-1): NAGVMQNPRHLVRRRGQEARLRCSPMKGHSHVYWYRQLPEEGLKFMVYLQKENIIDESGMPKERFSAEFPKEGPSILRIQQVVRGDSAAYFCASSPQGRTEAFFGQGTRLTVV.

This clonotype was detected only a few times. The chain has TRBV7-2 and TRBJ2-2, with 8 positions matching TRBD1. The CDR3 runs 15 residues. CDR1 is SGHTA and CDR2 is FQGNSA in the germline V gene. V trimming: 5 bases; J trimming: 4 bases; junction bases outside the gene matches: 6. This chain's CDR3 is CASSPTGGTTGELFF. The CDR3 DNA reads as TGTGCCAGCAGCCCTACAGGGGGGACCACCGGGGAGCTGTTTTTT.

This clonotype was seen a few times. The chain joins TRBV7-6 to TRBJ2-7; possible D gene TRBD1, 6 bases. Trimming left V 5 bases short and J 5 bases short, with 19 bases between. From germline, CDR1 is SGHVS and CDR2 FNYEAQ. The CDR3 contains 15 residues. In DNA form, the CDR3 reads TGTGCCAGCAGCCCCCACCCACAGGGCCGGCACGAGCAGTACTTC. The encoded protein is CASSPHPQGRHEQYF. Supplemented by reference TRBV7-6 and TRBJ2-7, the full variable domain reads GAGVSQSPRYKVTKRGQDVALRCDPISGHVSLYWYRQALGQGPEFLTYFNYEAQQDKSGLPNDRFSAERPEGSISTLTIQRTEQRDSAMYRCASSPHPQGRHEQYFGPGTRLTVT.

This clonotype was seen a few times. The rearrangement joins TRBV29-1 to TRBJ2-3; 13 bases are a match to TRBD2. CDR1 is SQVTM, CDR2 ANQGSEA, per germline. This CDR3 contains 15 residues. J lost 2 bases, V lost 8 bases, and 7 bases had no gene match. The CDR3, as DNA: TGCAGCATAGGGACTAGCGGGGCAACCACAGATACGCAGTATTTT. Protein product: CSIGTSGATTDTQYF.